This entry features one T cell receptor (beta chain) sequence. Its antigen remains unidentified. The input lacks base qualities; no much larger clone sits a single base away. This record comes from a study of T cell responses to AZD1222 COVID-19 vaccine (dated by TCRdb to the early 2020s). Concerning the study at large: AZD1222 recipients given second doses at about 4 weeks or at about 12 weeks were pooled, since spike-specific TCR depth and breadth were not found to differ between the two schedules. TCR sequencing was performed for 230 to 250 trial participants, of whom 207 were given two doses of AZD1222 and around 25 were given two doses of MenACWY control vaccine. Trial participants were enrolled into age subgroups of 18-55, 56-69 and 70-plus years, which contained approximately 150, 30 and 60 TCR-sequenced participants, respectively. Here is what the overall study found, with its caveats: Epitopes outside the regions mutated in the B.1.351 and B.1.1.7 variants were reportedly recognized by nearly half of the unique spike-specific TCRs. Participants were mostly white British and included more females than males, and it was suggested by the authors that clonal diversity may have been underestimated. Because no day 14 peak-response samples were available, the repertoires could be characterized only after the peak T cell response. In the small 56-69-year group, the increase in depth fell short of significance, most likely because of low power. CD4 TCRs associated with the vaccine covered the entire spike protein, and the dominant responses were in regions 160-218 and 743-854. Conclusions about previously exposed vaccinees are limited because only five to seven AZD1222 recipients were SARS-CoV-2 seropositive at baseline. After two AZD1222 doses, both the breadth and the depth of spike-specific TCRs were significantly higher than at day 0 and than in MenACWY recipients.

The CDR3 starts with the cysteine, ends with the phenylalanine, and has 14 residues. Only the CDR3 DNA stays, 42 bases, in frame from base 1. CDR1 is given as SEHNR and CDR2 as FQNEAQ, both from the germline V gene (reference sequence). A distance of 11 bases separates the germline ends of V and J, which lose 5 bases and 2 bases respectively. The time point label, read with the paper, signifies: baseline before first vaccination. Samples from vaccinated people were obtained from the UK trials COV001 and COV002, which included a single-blind randomized controlled phase 2/3 trial of AZD1222 (ChAdOx1 nCoV-19) in healthy adults. For TCRbeta chain sequencing, PBMC samples from trial participants were taken at day 0 and at day 28 after the second dose. The CDR3 regions of human TCRbeta chains were analyzed by immunosequencing. The original pipeline was this. TCRs in the repertoires were compared against a reference library of SARS-CoV-2-specific TCRs that had been generated with the MIRA antigen-specificity platform. Breadth was defined as the fraction of unique TCRs that were SARS-CoV-2-associated. Depth was defined as the fraction of total T cells that were SARS-CoV-2-associated. Each spike-specific TCR was assigned to its reactive spike region and to a CD4 or CD8 class using the MIRA data. Log10-transformed breadth and depth values were compared by one-way ANOVA with Sidak's multiple comparisons tests. In TCRdb, the immuneACCESS table is reduced to in-frame sequences with V and J assigned. These tables do not hold every clone; where another copy was compared, an unresolved V gene accounts for under half, and the others remain unexplained. D and trimming come from the DNA, and the V and J calls and clone size come from that table. Within this sample are 60,000 to 100,000 clones, with around 87% of them counted one time only. The ten largest clones capture under 25% of the sample.

This sample comprised peripheral blood, obtained on day 0 of AZD1222 vaccination. The chain was built from TRBV7-9 and TRBJ2-3; the D assignment is uncertain and may be TRBD1 or TRBD2, with 6 bases supporting each. The sequence derives from an adult in good health. The CDR3 reads CASSPGGDTDTQYF. Here is the DNA: TGTGCCAGCAGCCCCGGGGGCGACACAGATACGCAGTATTTT.